These 6 T cell receptor beta chains were sequenced from one sample in a study of T cells after yellow fever vaccination. MiXCR, run by TCRdb on the 5' RACE reads, gives a single entry per CDR3 protein. The data hold about 340,000 distinct CDR3 sequences, with under 15% observed a single time. The starting material was CD4+ T cells sorted from PBMCs, obtained 15 days after the yellow fever booster vaccination. These receptors were obtained from a man aged 18 to 29 who received the YFV17D yellow fever vaccine.

The J gene is TRBJ2-3, the V gene TRBV24-1; 7 bases map to TRBD2. V gave up 3 bases and J gave up 4 bases; unmatched junction bases: 12. The CDR3 runs to 17 residues. The germline gives CDR1 KGHDR, CDR2 SFDVKD. CDR3 coding DNA: TGTGCCACCAGTGATACTAGGGAGGGCCCTGGGGCAGATACGCAGTATTTT. It is translated as CATSDTREGPGADTQYF.

The genes are TRBV19 and TRBJ1-2, with 7 bases matching TRBD1. Looked up from germline, CDR1 is LNHDA and CDR2 is SQIVND (reference sequence). J was trimmed by 9 bases and V by 4 bases; bases with no gene match: 2. CDR3 length equals 11 residues. This CDR3 is CASSKGGRYTF. In DNA, the CDR3 is TGTGCCAGTAGTAAAGGGGGCCGCTACACCTTC.

The sample holds many counts of this clonotype. Here the CDR3 reads CASSVLNTDTQYF. In DNA form, the CDR3 reads TGTGCCAGCAGCGTCCTAAACACAGATACGCAGTATTTT. V is TRBV9 and J is TRBJ2-3; D unresolved. The germline V gene has CDR1 SGDLS and CDR2 YYNGEE. Trimming stripped 2 bases from V and 2 bases from J, with 6 bases between. The CDR3 extends over 13 amino acids. Full variable domain (missing parts from reference TRBV9 and TRBJ2-3): DSGVTQTPKHLITATGQRVTLRCSPRSGDLSVYWYQQSLDQGLQFLIQYYNGEERAKGNILERFSAQQFPDLHSELNLSSLELGDSALYFCASSVLNTDTQYFGPGTRLTVL.

The chain couples TRBV5-1 to TRBJ2-7; tentative D call: TRBD2 (6 bases). The CDR3 spans 12 residues. Germline V CDR1 and CDR2: SGHRS, YFSETQ. Trimming shortened V by 5 bases and J by 3 bases, and 9 bases separated the two germline ends. The CDR3 DNA reads as TGCGCCAGCAGGTCGGGACTCTACGAGCAGTACTTC. This translates into CASRSGLYEQYF. Complete variable domain (other parts from reference TRBV5-1 and TRBJ2-7): KAGVTQTPRYLIKTRGQQVTLSCSPISGHRSVSWYQQTPGQGLQFLFEYFSETQRNKGNFPGRFSGRQFSNSRSEMNVSTLELGDSALYLCASRSGLYEQYFGPGTRLTVT.

This clonotype occurred a few times. The chain carries TRBV24-1 and TRBJ2-3; D unresolved. CDR1 and CDR2 from the germline V gene are KGHDR and SFDVKD. Trimming removed 3 bases from V and 8 bases from J, with 14 bases in between. The CDR3 has 14 amino acids. The CDR3 loop is CATSDPGPDPTQYF. The CDR3 DNA sequence: TGTGCCACCAGTGATCCCGGACCGGACCCTACGCAGTATTTT.

This clonotype was found a few times. The V gene is TRBV20-1, the J gene TRBJ2-1, with D perhaps being TRBD1 or TRBD2 (5 bases each). CDR3 size: 16 residues. The germline V and J ends were trimmed by 4 bases and 0 bases, with 16 bases remaining between them. Germline assignment: CDR1 DFQATT and CDR2 SNEGSKA (reference sequence). CDR3 region: CSAIGSGQTSYNEQFF. In nucleotides, the CDR3 is TGCAGTGCTATCGGATCGGGGCAGACCTCCTACAATGAGCAGTTCTTC.